Following are 8 T cell receptor beta chains from one sample sequenced in a study of T cell responses to AZD1222 COVID-19 vaccine. Data came from immunoSEQ multiplex PCR; TCRdb stores just in-frame clones and leaves some out. Of about 120,000 clones in the sample, around 93% were seen once. The sequences come from peripheral blood, collected 28 days after the second AZD1222 dose. All receptors derive from an adult who received the AZD1222 COVID-19 vaccine.

The rearrangement uses TRBV28 and TRBJ2-2, with 8 bases that match TRBD2. Germline-derived CDR1 and CDR2 are MDHEN and SYDVKM. The CDR3 is 14 residues long. V was clipped by 5 bases and J by 7 bases; unmatched bases: 6. The chain's CDR3 is CASSVAGRGGELFF. The CDR3 coding sequence is TGTGCCAGCAGTGTAGCGGGAAGGGGCGGGGAGCTGTTTTTT.

The J gene is TRBJ1-1, the V gene TRBV27, with 7 bases matching TRBD1. This CDR3 spans 14 amino acids. With 6 bases clipped from V and 1 base from J, the junction kept 5 bases outside the gene matches. CDR1 MNHEY and CDR2 SMNVEV come from the germline V gene (reference sequence). CDR3 sequence: CASSQQGSNTEAFF. In DNA, the CDR3 is TGTGCCAGCAGCCAACAGGGGTCGAACACTGAAGCTTTCTTT.

This rearrangement joins TRBV2 to TRBJ2-7; 8 bases agree with TRBD1. The ends lost 6 bases at V and 6 bases at J; junction bases unmatched: 10. From germline, CDR1 is SNHLY and CDR2 FYNNEI. The CDR3 extends over 14 amino acids. CDR3 DNA sequence: TGTGCCAGCAGGGGACGGACAGGGACGGGCGAGCAGTACTTC. This encodes CASRGRTGTGEQYF.

The sample holds many counts of this clone. This sample includes further DNA sequences coding for the same CDR3. This chain uses TRBV18 with TRBJ2-5, with 8 bases that match TRBD2. The CDR3 is 15 amino acids. Germline lookup yields CDR1 KGHSH and CDR2 LQKENI. V shed 3 bases and J 4 bases; nucleotides not matched to a gene: 7. The CDR3 DNA reads TGTGCCAGCTCACCTGCGGGGGGAAGTGGAGAGACCCAGTACTTC. It yields the protein CASSPAGGSGETQYF. Full variable domain (outside the CDR3, taken from reference TRBV18 and TRBJ2-5): NAGVMQNPRHLVRRRGQEARLRCSPMKGHSHVYWYRQLPEEGLKFMVYLQKENIIDESGMPKERFSAEFPKEGPSILRIQQVVRGDSAAYFCASSPAGGSGETQYFGPGTRLLVL.

The CDR3 protein is CASSIGLADSYNEQFF. The CDR3 DNA is TGTGCCAGTAGTATAGGGCTAGCGGACTCCTACAATGAGCAGTTCTTC. The rearrangement uses TRBV19 and TRBJ2-1; 7 bases align to TRBD2. This CDR3 has 16 residues. With V trimmed by 1 base and J by 0 bases, 3 bases remained unmatched. The V gene's germline CDR1 is LNHDA and CDR2 SQIVND (reference sequence).

This sequence joins TRBV5-1 and TRBJ2-7; perhaps TRBD2 as D (6 bases). Trimming shortened V by 0 bases and J by 2 bases, and 15 bases separated the two germline ends. This CDR3 comprises 16 residues. Germline V lookup: CDR1 SGHRS, CDR2 YFSETQ. The CDR3 coding sequence is TGCGCCAGCAGCTTGGCCGTACAGGACTACCCCTACGAGCAGTACTTC. Residues: CASSLAVQDYPYEQYF.

This clone has more than one count but fewer than ten. The chain has TRBV3-1 (or the pseudogene TRBV3-2) and TRBJ1-3; tentative D call: TRBD1 (6 bases). V gave up 4 bases and J gave up 0 bases, with 10 bases separating them. The CDR3 is 15 amino acids. The germline gives CDR1 LGHDT, CDR2 YNNKEL (reference sequence). CDR3 sequence: CASSPQGSSGNTIYF. The CDR3 coding sequence is TGTGCCAGCAGCCCACAGGGAAGCTCTGGAAACACCATATATTTT.

V and J are TRBV5-1 and TRBJ2-1, with TRBD1 identical over 8 bases. Germline assignment: CDR1 SGHRS and CDR2 YFSETQ. The trim removed 4 bases at V and 6 bases at J, leaving 9 bases unmatched. The CDR3 covers 15 residues. CDR3 loop: CASSLGQAAGNEQFF. In DNA, the CDR3 is TGCGCCAGCAGCCTGGGACAGGCGGCTGGCAATGAGCAGTTCTTC.